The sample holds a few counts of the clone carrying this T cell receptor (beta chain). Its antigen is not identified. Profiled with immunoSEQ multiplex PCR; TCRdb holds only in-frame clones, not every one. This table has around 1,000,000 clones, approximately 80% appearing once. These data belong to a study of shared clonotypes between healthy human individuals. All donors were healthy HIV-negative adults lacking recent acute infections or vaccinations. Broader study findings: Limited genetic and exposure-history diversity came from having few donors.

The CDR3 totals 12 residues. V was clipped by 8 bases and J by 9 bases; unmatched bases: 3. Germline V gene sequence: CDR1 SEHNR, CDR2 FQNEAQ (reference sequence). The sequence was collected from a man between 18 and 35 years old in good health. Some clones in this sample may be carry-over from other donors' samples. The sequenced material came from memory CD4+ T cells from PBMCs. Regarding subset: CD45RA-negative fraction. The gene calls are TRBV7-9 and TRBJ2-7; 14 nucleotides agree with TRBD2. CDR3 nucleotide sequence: TGTGCCAGCGGGACTAGCGGGGGCGCGCAGTACTTC. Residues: CASGTSGGAQYF.